The next 28 T cell receptor beta chains were all read from a single sample in a study of OX40 agonist ivuxolimab in advanced cancers. Measured with immunoSEQ multiplex PCR; TCRdb has only the in-frame clones, and not every one. The sample holds some 94,000 clones, around nine tenths seen once. The sample in question was CD4+ or CD8+ T cells sorted from blood, obtained in a trial of the OX40 agonist ivuxolimab. The receptors were gathered from an adult with an advanced solid tumor such as melanoma, head and neck, liver or kidney cancer.

V and J are TRBV5-1 and TRBJ2-2; TRBD1 might be the D (5 bases). The CDR3 contains 14 residues. V gave up 4 bases and J gave up 2 bases, with 9 bases separating them. CDR1 and CDR2 from the germline V gene are SGHRS and YFSETQ. Here the CDR3 reads CASSGDSNTGELFF. Written as DNA, the CDR3 is TGCGCCAGCAGCGGAGACAGTAACACCGGGGAGCTGTTTTTT.

The chain has TRBV11-3 and TRBJ1-1, with D unclear. V was pared by 4 bases and J by 6 bases, with 9 bases between. The CDR3 has 12 amino acids. The germline V gene has CDR1 SGHNT and CDR2 YENEEA. CDR3 sequence: CASSSEDAEAFF. The CDR3 DNA reads TGTGCCAGCAGCTCCGAGGATGCTGAAGCTTTCTTT.

J is TRBJ1-2 and V is TRBV7-9; D ambiguous. V lost 2 bases, J lost 0 bases, and 10 bases lay in between. The CDR3 has 15 amino acids. Germline lookup yields CDR1 SEHNR and CDR2 FQNEAQ (reference sequence). The DNA of the CDR3 is TGTGCCAGCAGCTTATTCCAGTCAACTAACTATGGCTACACCTTC. This codes for CASSLFQSTNYGYTF.

Of note for this clone: A read error may produce the germline difference seen at one junction end. J is TRBJ1-1 and V is TRBV11-2, with D unclear. This CDR3 is 16 amino acids long. CDR1 SGHAT and CDR2 FQNNGV come from the germline V gene. CDR3 region: CASTLEAWPSNTEAFF. In DNA, the CDR3 is TGTGCCAGCACCTTAGAGGCTTGGCCGTCGAACACTGAAGCTTTCTTT. The full variable domain, completed using reference TRBV11-2 and TRBJ1-1, is EAGVAQSPRYKIIEKRQSVAFWCNPISGHATLYWYQQILGQGPKLLIQFQNNGVVDDSQLPKDRFSAERLKGVDSTLKIQPAKLEDSAVYLCASTLEAWPSNTEAFFGQGTRLTVV.

The chain recombines TRBV5-6 with TRBJ2-7; 10 bases line up with TRBD1. Germline V gene sequence: CDR1 SGHDT, CDR2 YYEEEE. V lost 3 bases and J lost 3; bases outside the gene matches: 6. There are 15 residues in the CDR3. The chain's CDR3 is CASSSLGQGGYEQYF. The CDR3 DNA reads TGTGCCAGCAGCTCCCTCGGACAGGGGGGCTACGAGCAGTACTTC.

V usage is TRBV15 and J usage is TRBJ1-3, with unresolved D. Trimming took 0 bases from V and 0 from J, leaving 6 bases between them. CDR1 LNHNV and CDR2 YYDKDF come from the germline V gene (reference sequence). The length of the CDR3 is 15 residues. The CDR3, as DNA: TGTGCCACCAGCAGAGATGCGCCCTCTGGAAACACCATATATTTT. This translates into CATSRDAPSGNTIYF.

This clone was picked up one time. This chain uses TRBV28 with TRBJ2-2; D is perhaps TRBD2 (5 bases). In germline, CDR1 is MDHEN, CDR2 SYDVKM. Trimming removed 11 bases from V and 2 bases from J, with 12 bases in between. The CDR3 runs 13 residues. This CDR3 reads CAGEGSNTGELFF. The CDR3 bases are TGTGCCGGCGAGGGCAGTAACACCGGGGAGCTGTTTTTT.

The rearrangement uses TRBV6-5 and TRBJ2-7, with 9 bases matching TRBD1. Per the germline V gene, CDR1 is MNHEY and CDR2 is SVGAGI. V shed 7 bases, J shed 3 bases, and the junction held 4 bases outside the gene matches. This CDR3 is built from 13 residues. The CDR3 region has the DNA TGTGCCAGCACCAAGGACAGGGGCTACGAGCAGTACTTC. It yields the protein CASTKDRGYEQYF.

The chain has TRBV6-9 and TRBJ1-2; 7 nucleotides agree with TRBD1. This CDR3 region has 18 residues. V dropped 6 bases and J dropped 3; count of bases not matched to a gene: 19. Germline CDR1 and CDR2: MNHGY and SVAAGI. CDR3 DNA sequence: TGTGCCAGCAGATGCTCCAGCCACAGGGGCTCCGTCGACTATGGCTACACCTTC. Translating it yields CASRCSSHRGSVDYGYTF.

This clone was detected once. The rearrangement joins TRBV30 to TRBJ1-2; tentative D call: TRBD1 (6 bases). CDR3 length: 13 amino acids. Between the trimmed V and J ends, which lost 0 bases and 8 bases, there was a span of 13 bases. From germline, CDR1 is GTSNPN and CDR2 SVGIG (reference sequence). The CDR3 sequence is CAWSVFEGGGYTF. CDR3 nucleotide sequence: TGTGCCTGGAGTGTATTTGAGGGGGGCGGCTACACCTTC. Together with reference TRBV30 and TRBJ1-2, the CDR3 gives the full variable domain: SQTIHQWPATLVQPVGSPLSLECTVEGTSNPNLYWYRQAAGRGLQLLFYSVGIGQISSEVPQNLSASRPQDRQFILSSKKLLLSDSGFYLCAWSVFEGGGYTFGSGTRLTVV.

The genes are TRBV5-5 and TRBJ2-6, with unresolved D. CDR3 length equals 15 residues. V lost 4 bases to trimming and J lost 0 bases, with 8 bases between them. Germline V CDR1 and CDR2: SGHKS, YYEKEE (reference sequence). Here the CDR3 reads CASSTINSGANVLTF. Written as DNA, the CDR3 is TGTGCCAGCAGCACCATAAACTCTGGGGCCAACGTCCTGACTTTC.

The rearrangement uses TRBV5-1 and TRBJ2-7; TRBD1 or TRBD2 may be the D gene (5 bases each). Germline loops: CDR1 SGHRS, CDR2 YFSETQ. V lost 3 bases, J lost 1 base, and 11 bases lay in between. The CDR3 is made up of 14 amino acids. In DNA form, the CDR3 reads TGCGCCAGCAGCTACGGGGACGTATCCTACGAGCAGTACTTC. It specifies CASSYGDVSYEQYF.

The CDR3 coding sequence is TGTGCCAGCAGTATCTCCAGGGCTAGCGGTCGCAATGAGCAGTTCTTC. Its translation is CASSISRASGRNEQFF. The genes are TRBV7-9 and TRBJ2-1; 7 bases fit TRBD2. J lost 6 bases, V lost 6 bases, and 14 bases had no gene match. This CDR3 contains 16 residues. Germline loops: CDR1 SEHNR, CDR2 FQNEAQ (reference sequence).

The V gene is TRBV28, the J gene TRBJ2-3; unclear D gene. Germline V gene sequence: CDR1 MDHEN, CDR2 SYDVKM. V dropped 2 bases and J dropped 0 bases, with 6 bases sitting between them. The CDR3 spans 14 residues. As DNA, the CDR3 is TGTGCCAGCAGTTTACCAGATAGCACAGATACGCAGTATTTT. Amino acids: CASSLPDSTDTQYF.

This chain uses TRBV11-2 with TRBJ2-7, with D maybe TRBD1 (6 bases). Trimming cost V 5 bases and J 1 base, with 15 bases left between them. The CDR3 sequence is 15 residues long. In germline, CDR1 is SGHAT, CDR2 FQNNGV. CDR3 DNA sequence: TGTGCCAGCAGCCGGGACACACTTTTATCCTACGAGCAGTACTTC. Protein product: CASSRDTLLSYEQYF.

The chain joins TRBV29-1 to TRBJ2-1, with 9 positions matching TRBD2. The germline gives CDR1 SQVTM, CDR2 ANQGSEA. This CDR3 comprises 15 residues. Trimming cost V 0 bases and J 9 bases; bases outside gene matches: 9. The CDR3 nucleotides read TGCAGCGTTGAAGATCGAAGGCTAGCGGGGTCTGAGCAGTTCTTC. It encodes CSVEDRRLAGSEQFF.

The chain employs TRBV18 and TRBJ1-5; D remains unclear. This CDR3 has 13 amino acids. V was trimmed by 3 bases and J by 4 bases, leaving 7 bases between them. Germline loops: CDR1 KGHSH, CDR2 LQKENI. Written as DNA, the CDR3 is TGTGCCAGCTCACCGCAGCAGAATCAGCCCCAGCATTTT. Its protein is CASSPQQNQPQHF. The complete variable domain, with remaining parts taken from reference TRBV18 and TRBJ1-5, reads NAGVMQNPRHLVRRRGQEARLRCSPMKGHSHVYWYRQLPEEGLKFMVYLQKENIIDESGMPKERFSAEFPKEGPSILRIQQVVRGDSAAYFCASSPQQNQPQHFGDGTRLSIL.

The CDR3 loop reads CASSNRLEFRRAETQYF. The DNA for the CDR3 is TGTGCCAGCTCGAACCGCTTAGAGTTCCGGAGGGCAGAGACCCAGTACTTC. The chain joins TRBV19 to TRBJ2-5; tentative D call: TRBD2 (6 bases). V was clipped by 9 bases and J by 4 bases, with 27 bases between them. There are 17 residues in the CDR3. The germline CDR1 and CDR2 sequences are LNHDA and SQIVND (reference sequence).

The chain recombines TRBV5-1 with TRBJ2-1, with 13 bases identical to TRBD2. Germline V gives CDR1 SGHRS, CDR2 YFSETQ. The J segment lost 6 bases and the V segment lost 4 bases, leaving 16 bases of the junction unmatched. This CDR3 contains 19 residues. CDR3 loop: CASSTGTSGIEVEGNEQFF. CDR3 DNA: TGCGCCAGCAGCACAGGGACTAGCGGGATCGAGGTGGAGGGCAATGAGCAGTTCTTC.

The chain links TRBV9 to TRBJ2-3; D gene uncertain. Germline lookup yields CDR1 SGDLS and CDR2 YYNGEE. The V gene lost 2 bases and the J gene lost 3 bases, with 10 bases spanning the gap. This CDR3 is built from 14 residues. CDR3: CASSVQSRTDTQYF. DNA of the CDR3: TGTGCCAGCAGCGTCCAGAGTAGGACAGATACGCAGTATTTT.

This clone was observed a handful of times. The chain links TRBV27 to TRBJ2-1, with D maybe TRBD2 (5 bases). CDR1 MNHEY and CDR2 SMNVEV come from the germline V gene (reference sequence). The CDR3 has 19 residues. The V end lost 0 bases, the J end lost 0 bases, and 18 bases lay between the germline ends. CDR3: CASSLSGQPSRNSYNEQFF. The CDR3 DNA reads as TGTGCCAGCAGTTTATCCGGGCAGCCTAGCAGAAACTCCTACAATGAGCAGTTCTTC.

The rearrangement links TRBV5-1 to TRBJ1-1; D ambiguous. Trimming removed 1 base at V and 1 base at J, with 8 bases between. The CDR3 consists of 14 residues. Germline-derived CDR1 and CDR2 are SGHRS and YFSETQ. The CDR3 is CASSLRTGNTEAFF. CDR3 sequence (DNA): TGCGCCAGCAGCTTGAGGACGGGGAACACTGAAGCTTTCTTT.

This clone showed up just a few times. This sequence joins TRBV10-3 and TRBJ1-5; D may be TRBD1 (6 bases). V lost 4 bases and J lost 4, with 8 bases in between. This CDR3 has 13 amino acids. Germline V gene sequence: CDR1 ENHRY, CDR2 SYGVKD. Written as DNA, the CDR3 is TGTGCCATCAGTGGGACAGTTAATCAGCCCCAGCATTTT. Translated: CAISGTVNQPQHF.

The chain links TRBV6-1 to TRBJ1-5; 9 bases agree with TRBD1. Germline V gene sequence: CDR1 MNHNS, CDR2 SASEGT. Germline trimming cut 0 bases from V and 6 bases from J; bases unmatched to any gene: 6. This CDR3 region has 16 residues. This CDR3 is CASSEARQGGGQPQHF. CDR3 sequence (DNA): TGTGCCAGCAGTGAAGCCCGACAGGGGGGGGGTCAGCCCCAGCATTTT.

The rearrangement links TRBV7-9 to TRBJ1-1, with TRBD1 matching 9 bases. The CDR3 has 16 amino acids. Germline V gene sequence: CDR1 SEHNR, CDR2 FQNEAQ (reference sequence). V was pared by 8 bases and J by 12 bases, with 22 bases of the junction left unmatched. This chain's CDR3 is CASSSEGQGRTSGSFF. DNA for the CDR3: TGTGCCAGCTCCTCGGAGGGACAGGGTCGAACAAGCGGGTCTTTCTTT. Full variable domain (remainder filled in from reference TRBV7-9 and TRBJ1-1): DTGVSQNPRHKITKRGQNVTFRCDPISEHNRLYWYRQTLGQGPEFLTYFQNEAQLEKSRLLSDRFSAERPKGSFSTLEIQRTEQGDSAMYLCASSSEGQGRTSGSFFGQGTRLTVV.

This chain uses TRBV5-1 with TRBJ2-1; TRBD2 matches at 9 bases. The CDR3 length is 21 residues. CDR1 is SGHRS, CDR2 YFSETQ, per germline. The J segment lost 2 bases and the V segment lost 7 bases, leaving 25 bases of the junction unmatched. CDR3 bases: TGCGCCAGCGTTCACCCCAGGACTAGCGCATCCCCTCAAGGCCCCTACAATGAGCAGTTCTTC. It translates to CASVHPRTSASPQGPYNEQFF.

The gene calls are TRBV7-6 and TRBJ2-3; D assignment may be TRBD1 or TRBD2 (5 bases each). Trimming took 5 bases from V and 6 from J, leaving 15 bases between them. The germline gives CDR1 SGHVS, CDR2 FNYEAQ. The CDR3 length is 14 residues. DNA of the CDR3: TGTGCCAGCAGCCGATCCGGGACCTCCGATACGCAGTATTTT. Translated: CASSRSGTSDTQYF.

The chain links TRBV9 to TRBJ2-1, with D uncertain. Trimming took 0 bases from V and 6 from J, leaving 10 bases between them. The CDR3 loop spans 14 amino acids. Germline assignment: CDR1 SGDLS and CDR2 YYNGEE. The chain's CDR3 is CASSVAERANEQFF. CDR3 nucleotides: TGTGCCAGCAGCGTAGCTGAAAGGGCCAATGAGCAGTTCTTC.